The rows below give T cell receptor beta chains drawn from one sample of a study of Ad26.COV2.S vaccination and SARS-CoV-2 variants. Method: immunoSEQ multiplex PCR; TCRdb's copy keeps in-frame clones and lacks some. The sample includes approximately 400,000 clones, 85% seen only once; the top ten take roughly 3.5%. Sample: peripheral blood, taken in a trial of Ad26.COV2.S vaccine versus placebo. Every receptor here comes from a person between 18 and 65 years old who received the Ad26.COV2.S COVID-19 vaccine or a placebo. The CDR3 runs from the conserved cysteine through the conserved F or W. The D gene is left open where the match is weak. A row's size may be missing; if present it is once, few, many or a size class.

CAISGEKSDYGYTF	TGTGCCATCAGTGGTGAAAAGTCGGACTATGGCTACACCTTC	TRBV10-3	TRBJ1-2	NA	NA
CAWSERGREVVHTIYF	TGTGCCTGGAGTGAAAGGGGCAGGGAGGTTGTACACACCATATATTTT	TRBV30	TRBJ1-3	NA	NA
CASSLSGTIAYEQYF	TGTGCCAGCAGTTTATCCGGGACCATCGCCTACGAGCAGTACTTC	TRBV27	TRBJ2-7	NA	NA
CASIKGQYPDTQYF	TGTGCCAGCATTAAGGGACAGTACCCAGATACGCAGTATTTT	TRBV6-5	TRBJ2-3	TRBD1	NA
CASRTGGSSREQFF	TGTGCCAGTAGAACAGGGGGTTCGAGCCGGGAGCAGTTCTTC	TRBV6-5	TRBJ2-1	TRBD1	NA
CASSVTTGGSGNTIYF	TGTGCCAGCAGCGTCACAACAGGGGGCTCTGGAAACACCATATATTTT	TRBV9	TRBJ1-3	TRBD1	NA
CASSARSNTEAFF	TGTGCCAGCAGCGCCCGTTCCAACACTGAAGCTTTCTTT	TRBV7-9	TRBJ1-1	NA	NA
CASSQMGGETQYF	TGTGCCAGCAGCCAGATGGGGGGAGAGACCCAGTACTTC	TRBV5-6	TRBJ2-5	NA	few
CASRRSTGMSYNEQFF	TGTGCCAGTAGGCGCTCGACAGGGATGTCCTACAATGAGCAGTTCTTC	TRBV19	TRBJ2-1	TRBD1	NA
CASSGPELNPLLSGNTIYF	TGTGCCAGCAGTGGGCCTGAACTAAACCCCCTTCTCTCTGGAAACACCATATATTTT	TRBV6-1	TRBJ1-3	NA	NA
CASRDRGARETQYF	TGTGCCAGCAGAGATCGGGGGGCGCGGGAGACCCAGTACTTC	TRBV7-2	TRBJ2-5	NA	NA
CASSLGEGNNEQFF	TGCGCCAGCAGCTTGGGAGAGGGAAACAATGAGCAGTTCTTC	TRBV5-1	TRBJ2-1	NA	NA
CSAGGQSYEQYF	TGCAGTGCTGGTGGACAGTCCTACGAGCAGTACTTC	TRBV20-1	TRBJ2-7	NA	few
CASSGQVHQPQHF	TGTGCCAGCAGCGGACAGGTCCATCAGCCCCAGCATTTT	TRBV2	TRBJ1-5	TRBD1	NA
CASSLGGTAQAFF	TGTGCCAGCAGCTTGGGGGGAACAGCGCAAGCTTTCTTT	TRBV11-2	TRBJ1-1	NA	once
CASSEPTGELFF	TGCGCCAGCAGCGAACCTACCGGGGAGCTGTTTTTT	TRBV5-1	TRBJ2-2	NA	NA
CASSLSGTLMNTEAFF	TGCGCCAGCAGCCTTTCCGGGACACTTATGAACACTGAAGCTTTCTTT	TRBV4-1	TRBJ1-1	NA	NA
CAWSVRSDRGLEVQPQHF	TGTGCCTGGAGTGTACGGTCGGACAGGGGGCTCGAGGTTCAGCCCCAGCATTTT	TRBV30	TRBJ1-5	TRBD1	few
CATSDLYQETQYF	TGTGCCACCAGTGATTTGTACCAAGAGACCCAGTACTTC	TRBV24-1	TRBJ2-5	NA	NA